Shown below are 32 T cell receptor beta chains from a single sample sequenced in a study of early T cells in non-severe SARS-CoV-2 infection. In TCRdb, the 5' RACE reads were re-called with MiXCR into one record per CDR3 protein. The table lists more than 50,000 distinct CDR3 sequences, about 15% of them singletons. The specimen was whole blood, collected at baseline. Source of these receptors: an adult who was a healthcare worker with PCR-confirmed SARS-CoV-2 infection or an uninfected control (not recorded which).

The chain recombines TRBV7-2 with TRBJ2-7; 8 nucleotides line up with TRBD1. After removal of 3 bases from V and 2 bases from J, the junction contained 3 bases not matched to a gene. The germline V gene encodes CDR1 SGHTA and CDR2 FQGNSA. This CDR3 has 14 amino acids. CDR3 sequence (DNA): TGTGCCAGCAGCTTCCAGGGACAGGCCTACGAGCAGTACTTC. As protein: CASSFQGQAYEQYF.

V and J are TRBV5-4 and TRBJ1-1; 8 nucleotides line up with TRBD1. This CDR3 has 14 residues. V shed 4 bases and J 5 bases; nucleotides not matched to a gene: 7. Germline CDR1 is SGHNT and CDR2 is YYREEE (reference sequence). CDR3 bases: TGTGCCAGCAGCAACCGACAGGGGTGGACTGAAGCTTTCTTT. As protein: CASSNRQGWTEAFF.

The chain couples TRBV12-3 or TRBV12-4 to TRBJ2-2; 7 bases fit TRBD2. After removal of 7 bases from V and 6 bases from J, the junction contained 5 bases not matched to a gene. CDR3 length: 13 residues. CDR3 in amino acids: CASTGTTAGELFF. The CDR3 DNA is TGTGCCAGCACCGGGACTACGGCCGGGGAGCTGTTTTTT.

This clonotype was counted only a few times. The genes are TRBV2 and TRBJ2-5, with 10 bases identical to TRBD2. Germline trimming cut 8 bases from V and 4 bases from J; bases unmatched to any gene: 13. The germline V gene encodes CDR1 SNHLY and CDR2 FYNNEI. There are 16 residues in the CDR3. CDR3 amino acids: CASRSGSGGARETQYF. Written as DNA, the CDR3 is TGTGCCAGCCGGAGTGGCAGCGGGGGGGCAAGAGAGACCCAGTACTTC.

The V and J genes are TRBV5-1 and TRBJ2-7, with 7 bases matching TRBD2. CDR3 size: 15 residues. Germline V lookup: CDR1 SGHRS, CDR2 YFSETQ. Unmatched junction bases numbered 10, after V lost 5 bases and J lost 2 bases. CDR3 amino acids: CASRSTREMPYEQYF. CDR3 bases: TGCGCCAGCAGGTCTACGCGGGAGATGCCCTACGAGCAGTACTTC.

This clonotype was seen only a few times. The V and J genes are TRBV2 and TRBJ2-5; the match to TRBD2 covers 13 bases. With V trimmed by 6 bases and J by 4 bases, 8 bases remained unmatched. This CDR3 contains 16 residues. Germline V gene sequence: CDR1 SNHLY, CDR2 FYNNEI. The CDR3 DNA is TGTGCCAGCAGACCGGGACTAGCGGGACGTTCAGAGACCCAGTACTTC. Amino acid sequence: CASRPGLAGRSETQYF.

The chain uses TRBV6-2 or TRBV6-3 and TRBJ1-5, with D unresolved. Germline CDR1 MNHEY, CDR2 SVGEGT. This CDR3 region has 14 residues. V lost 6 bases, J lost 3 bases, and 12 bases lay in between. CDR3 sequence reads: CASRGKTSNQPQHF. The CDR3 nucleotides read TGTGCCAGCAGAGGCAAAACTTCCAATCAGCCCCAGCATTTT.

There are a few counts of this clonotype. This CDR3 reads CASSYPRQGTEAFF. The CDR3 region has the DNA TGTGCCAGCAGTTACCCCCGGCAGGGCACTGAAGCTTTCTTT. This chain links TRBV6-6 with TRBJ1-1; perhaps TRBD1 as D (5 bases). This CDR3 comprises 14 residues. V lost 2 bases to trimming and J lost 4 bases, with 11 bases between them. The germline V gene has CDR1 MNHNY and CDR2 SVGAGI (reference sequence).

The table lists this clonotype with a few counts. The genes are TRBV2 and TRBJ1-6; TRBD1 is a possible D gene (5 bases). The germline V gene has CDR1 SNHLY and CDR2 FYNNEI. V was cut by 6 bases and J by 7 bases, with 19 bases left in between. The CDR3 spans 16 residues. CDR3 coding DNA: TGTGCCAGCAGCCCCCTTGCCGGGACGCGAAATTCACCCCTCCACTTT. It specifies CASSPLAGTRNSPLHF.

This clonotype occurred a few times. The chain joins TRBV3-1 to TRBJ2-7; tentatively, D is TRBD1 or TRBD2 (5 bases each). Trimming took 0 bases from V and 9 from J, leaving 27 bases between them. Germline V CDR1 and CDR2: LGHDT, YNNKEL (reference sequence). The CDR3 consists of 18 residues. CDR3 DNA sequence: TGTGCCAGCAGCCAAGATACGTTTGGGGGACCCCTTCTTTTAGGGCAGTACTTC. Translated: CASSQDTFGGPLLLGQYF.

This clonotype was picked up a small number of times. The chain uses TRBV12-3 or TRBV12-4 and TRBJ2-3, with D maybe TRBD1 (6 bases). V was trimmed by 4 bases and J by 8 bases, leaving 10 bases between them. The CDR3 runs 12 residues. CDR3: CASSSSRGTQYF. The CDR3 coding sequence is TGTGCCAGCAGTTCCTCCAGGGGTACGCAGTATTTT.

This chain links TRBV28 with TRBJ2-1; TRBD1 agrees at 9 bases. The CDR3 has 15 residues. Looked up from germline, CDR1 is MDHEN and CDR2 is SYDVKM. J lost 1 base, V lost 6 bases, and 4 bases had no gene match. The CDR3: CASRTGGGSYNEQFF. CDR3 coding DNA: TGTGCCAGCAGGACAGGGGGAGGGTCCTACAATGAGCAGTTCTTC.

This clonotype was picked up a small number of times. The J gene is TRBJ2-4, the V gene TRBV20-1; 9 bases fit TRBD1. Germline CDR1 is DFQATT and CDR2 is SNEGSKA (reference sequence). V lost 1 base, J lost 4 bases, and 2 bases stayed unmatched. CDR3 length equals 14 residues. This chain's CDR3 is CSARVGTGKNIQYF. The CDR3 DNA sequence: TGCAGTGCTAGAGTCGGGACAGGGAAAAACATTCAGTACTTC.

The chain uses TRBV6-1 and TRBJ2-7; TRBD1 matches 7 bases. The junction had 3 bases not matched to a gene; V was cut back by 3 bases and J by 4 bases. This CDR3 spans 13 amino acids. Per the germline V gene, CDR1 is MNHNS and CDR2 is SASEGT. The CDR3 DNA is TGTGCCAGCAGTGATGGACAGGCTTACGAGCAGTACTTC. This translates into CASSDGQAYEQYF.

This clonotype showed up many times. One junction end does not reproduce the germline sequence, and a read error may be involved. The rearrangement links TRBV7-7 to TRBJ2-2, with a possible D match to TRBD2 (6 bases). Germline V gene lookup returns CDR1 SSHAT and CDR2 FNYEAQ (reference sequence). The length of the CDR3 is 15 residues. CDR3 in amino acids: CASSPRERNTGELFF. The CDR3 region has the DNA TGTGCTAGCAGCCCCCGGGAGAGGAACACCGGGGAGCTGTTTTTT.

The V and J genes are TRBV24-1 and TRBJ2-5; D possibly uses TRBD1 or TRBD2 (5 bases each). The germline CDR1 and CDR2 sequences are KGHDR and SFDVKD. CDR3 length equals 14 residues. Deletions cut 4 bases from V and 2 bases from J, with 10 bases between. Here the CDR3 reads CATSEGTIQETQYF. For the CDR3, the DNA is TGTGCCACCAGTGAGGGGACCATTCAAGAGACCCAGTACTTC.

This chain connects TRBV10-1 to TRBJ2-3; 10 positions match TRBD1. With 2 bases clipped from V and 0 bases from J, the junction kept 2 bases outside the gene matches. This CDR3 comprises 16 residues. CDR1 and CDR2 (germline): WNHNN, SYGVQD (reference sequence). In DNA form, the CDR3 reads TGCGCCAGCAGTGAGGGGACAGGGGATAGCACAGATACGCAGTATTTT. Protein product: CASSEGTGDSTDTQYF.

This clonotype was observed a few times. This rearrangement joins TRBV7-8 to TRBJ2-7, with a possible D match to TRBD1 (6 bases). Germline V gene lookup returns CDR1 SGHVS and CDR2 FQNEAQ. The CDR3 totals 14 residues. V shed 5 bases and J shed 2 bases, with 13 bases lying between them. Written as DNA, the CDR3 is TGTGCCAGCAGCAATGGACAGAGGGCCTACGAGCAGTACTTC. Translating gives CASSNGQRAYEQYF.

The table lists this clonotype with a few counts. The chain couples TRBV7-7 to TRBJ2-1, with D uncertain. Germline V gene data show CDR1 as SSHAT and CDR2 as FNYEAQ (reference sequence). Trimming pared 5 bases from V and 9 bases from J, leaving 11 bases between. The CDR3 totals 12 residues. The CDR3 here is CASSPVVGEQFF. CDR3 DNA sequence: TGTGCCAGCAGCCCAGTGGTGGGTGAGCAGTTCTTC.

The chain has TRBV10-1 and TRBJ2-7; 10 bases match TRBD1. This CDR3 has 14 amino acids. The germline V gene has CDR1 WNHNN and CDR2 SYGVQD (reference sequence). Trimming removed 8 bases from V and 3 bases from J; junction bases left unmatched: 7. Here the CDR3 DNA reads TGCGCCAGCCAACTTCGGACAGGGGGCTACGAGCAGTACTTC. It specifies CASQLRTGGYEQYF.

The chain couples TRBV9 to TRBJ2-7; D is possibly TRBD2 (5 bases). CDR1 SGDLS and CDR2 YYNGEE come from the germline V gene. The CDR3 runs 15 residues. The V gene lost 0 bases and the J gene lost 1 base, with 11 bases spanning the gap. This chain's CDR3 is CASSVGSSGSYEQYF. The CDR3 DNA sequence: TGTGCCAGCAGCGTAGGATCCTCGGGGTCCTACGAGCAGTACTTC.

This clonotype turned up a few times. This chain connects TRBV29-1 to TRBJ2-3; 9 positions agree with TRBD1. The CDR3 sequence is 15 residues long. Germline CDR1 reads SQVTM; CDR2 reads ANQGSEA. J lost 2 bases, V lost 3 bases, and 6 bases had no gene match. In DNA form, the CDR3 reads TGCAGCGTTGAGGGTGGGACAGGGATCACAGATACGCAGTATTTT. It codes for CSVEGGTGITDTQYF.

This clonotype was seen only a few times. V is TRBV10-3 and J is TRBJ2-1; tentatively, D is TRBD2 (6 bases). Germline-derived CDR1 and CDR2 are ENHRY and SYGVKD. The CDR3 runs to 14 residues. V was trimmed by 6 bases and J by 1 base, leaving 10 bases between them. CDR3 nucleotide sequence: TGTGCCATCAGCGGGACTGATTCCTACAATGAGCAGTTCTTC. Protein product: CAISGTDSYNEQFF.

The CDR3 DNA reads TGTGCCAGCAGTTTAGCGCTTGGCAGTCGGAGACCATCTGGGGCCAACGTCCTGACTTTC. It translates to CASSLALGSRRPSGANVLTF. The V gene is TRBV12-3 or TRBV12-4, the J gene TRBJ2-6; D call uncertain. The CDR3 has 20 residues. Trimming cost V 0 bases and J 1 base, with 19 bases left between them.

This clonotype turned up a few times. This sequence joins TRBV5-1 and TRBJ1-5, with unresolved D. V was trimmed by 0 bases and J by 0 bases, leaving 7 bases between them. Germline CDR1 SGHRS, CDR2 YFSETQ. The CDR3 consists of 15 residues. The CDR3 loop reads CASSLGDISNQPQHF. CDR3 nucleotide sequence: TGCGCCAGCAGCTTGGGAGACATTAGCAATCAGCCCCAGCATTTT.

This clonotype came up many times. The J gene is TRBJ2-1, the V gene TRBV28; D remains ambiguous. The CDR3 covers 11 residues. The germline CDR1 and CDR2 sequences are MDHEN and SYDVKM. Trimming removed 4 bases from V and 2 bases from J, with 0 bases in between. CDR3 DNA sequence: TGTGCCAGCAGTTCCTACAATGAGCAGTTCTTC. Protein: CASSSYNEQFF.

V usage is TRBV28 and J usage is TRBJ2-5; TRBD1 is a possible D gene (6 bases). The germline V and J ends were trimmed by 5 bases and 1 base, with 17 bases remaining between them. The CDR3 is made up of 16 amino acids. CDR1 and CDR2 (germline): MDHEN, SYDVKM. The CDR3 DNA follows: TGTGCCAGCAGTACAGGATTTGGACAGAGCCAAGAGACCCAGTACTTC. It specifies CASSTGFGQSQETQYF.

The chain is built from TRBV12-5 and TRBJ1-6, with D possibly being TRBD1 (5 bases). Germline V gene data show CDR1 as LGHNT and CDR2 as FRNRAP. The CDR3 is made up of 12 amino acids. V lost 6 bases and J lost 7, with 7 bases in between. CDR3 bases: TGTGCTAGTGGGGGGACGAATTCACCCCTCCACTTT. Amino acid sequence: CASGGTNSPLHF.

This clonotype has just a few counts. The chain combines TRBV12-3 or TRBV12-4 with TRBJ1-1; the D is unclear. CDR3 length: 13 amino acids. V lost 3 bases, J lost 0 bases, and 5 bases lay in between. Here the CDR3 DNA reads TGTGCCAGCAGTTTGAAGCTGAACACTGAAGCTTTCTTT. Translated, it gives CASSLKLNTEAFF.

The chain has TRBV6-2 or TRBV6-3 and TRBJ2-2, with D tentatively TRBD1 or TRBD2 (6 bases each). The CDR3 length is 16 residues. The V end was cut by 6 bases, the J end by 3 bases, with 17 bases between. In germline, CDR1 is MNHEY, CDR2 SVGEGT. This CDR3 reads CASRSPLRGDTGELFF. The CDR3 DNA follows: TGTGCCAGCAGGAGCCCCTTAAGGGGGGACACCGGGGAGCTGTTTTTT.

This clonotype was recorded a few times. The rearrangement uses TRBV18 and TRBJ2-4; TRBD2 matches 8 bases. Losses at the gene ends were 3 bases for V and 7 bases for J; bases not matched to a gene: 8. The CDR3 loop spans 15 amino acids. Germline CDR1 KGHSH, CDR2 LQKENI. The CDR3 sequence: CASSPGLEFSNIQYF. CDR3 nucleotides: TGTGCCAGCTCACCGGGACTAGAATTTTCGAACATTCAGTACTTC.

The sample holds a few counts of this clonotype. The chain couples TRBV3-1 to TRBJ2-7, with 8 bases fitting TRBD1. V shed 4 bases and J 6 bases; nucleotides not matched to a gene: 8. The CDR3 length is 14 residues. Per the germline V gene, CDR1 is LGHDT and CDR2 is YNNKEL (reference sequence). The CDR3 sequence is CASSPPRTGSEQYF. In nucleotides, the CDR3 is TGTGCCAGCAGCCCCCCTCGGACAGGGTCCGAGCAGTACTTC.